This T cell receptor (beta chain) was identified during a study of control samples from healthy donors and cancer patients (dated by TCRdb to 2018 to 2021). This clone was detected a few times. Its antigen remains undetermined. Qualities for individual bases were not recorded, and no much larger clone is one base off. Looking up the germline V gene (reference sequence) yields CDR1 LNHDA and CDR2 SQIVND. There are 13 amino acids in the CDR3, from cysteine to phenylalanine inclusive. CDR3 DNA only is kept here, 39 bases in frame from base 1. V and J are truncated by 6 bases and 6 bases respectively, leaving an intervening sequence of 14 bases. Library generation was performed with the immunoSEQ multiplex PCR assay. Sourced from immuneACCESS, this table was stored by TCRdb with only in-frame sequences that have V and J called. A share of the clones is absent; for the studies checked, an unresolved V gene accounts for under half, and the remainder has no known explanation. Present in this sample are about 250,000 clones, roughly 87% of which were seen just once. About an eighth of the sample comes from the top ten.

The specimen sequenced was PBMCs. This TCR was recovered from a woman between 55 and 75 years old with lung cancer. This receptor chain uses TRBV19 and TRBJ1-1; the D gene is perhaps TRBD1, on 5 matching bases. CDR3 region: CASSETWGAEAFF. In nucleotides, the sequence is TGTGCCAGTAGCGAGACATGGGGGGCTGAAGCTTTCTTT.